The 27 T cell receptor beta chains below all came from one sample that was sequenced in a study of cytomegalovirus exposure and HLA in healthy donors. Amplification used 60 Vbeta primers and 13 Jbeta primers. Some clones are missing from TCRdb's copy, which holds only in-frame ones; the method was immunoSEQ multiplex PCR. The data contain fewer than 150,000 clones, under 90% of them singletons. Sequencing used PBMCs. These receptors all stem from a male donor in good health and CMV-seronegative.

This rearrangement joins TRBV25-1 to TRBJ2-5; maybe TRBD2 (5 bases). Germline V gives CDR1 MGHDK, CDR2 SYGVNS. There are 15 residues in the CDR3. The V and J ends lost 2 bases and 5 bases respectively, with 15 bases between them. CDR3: CASSEKVTGKETQYF. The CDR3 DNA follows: TGTGCCAGCAGTGAAAAAGTAACGGGGAAGGAGACCCAGTACTTC.

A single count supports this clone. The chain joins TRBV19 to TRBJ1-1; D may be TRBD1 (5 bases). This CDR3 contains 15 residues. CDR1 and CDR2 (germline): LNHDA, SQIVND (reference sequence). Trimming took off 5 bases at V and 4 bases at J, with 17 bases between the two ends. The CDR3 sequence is CASSWGRRAVTEAFF. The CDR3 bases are TGTGCCAGTAGTTGGGGCCGAAGGGCCGTCACTGAAGCTTTCTTT. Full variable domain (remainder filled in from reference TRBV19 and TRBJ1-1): DGGITQSPKYLFRKEGQNVTLSCEQNLNHDAMYWYRQDPGQGLRLIYYSQIVNDFQKGDIAEGYSVSREKKESFPLTVTSAQKNPTAFYLCASSWGRRAVTEAFFGQGTRLTVV.

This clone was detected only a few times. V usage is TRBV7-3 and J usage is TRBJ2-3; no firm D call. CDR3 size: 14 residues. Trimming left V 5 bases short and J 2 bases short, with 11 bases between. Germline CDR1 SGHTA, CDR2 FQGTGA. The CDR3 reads CASSPWAVTDTQYF. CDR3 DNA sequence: TGTGCCAGCAGCCCCTGGGCAGTCACAGATACGCAGTATTTT. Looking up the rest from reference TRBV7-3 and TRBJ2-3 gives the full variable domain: GAGVSQTPSNKVTEKGKYVELRCDPISGHTALYWYRQSLGQGPEFLIYFQGTGAADDSGLPNDRFFAVRPEGSVSTLKIQRTERGDSAVYLCASSPWAVTDTQYFGPGTRLTVL.

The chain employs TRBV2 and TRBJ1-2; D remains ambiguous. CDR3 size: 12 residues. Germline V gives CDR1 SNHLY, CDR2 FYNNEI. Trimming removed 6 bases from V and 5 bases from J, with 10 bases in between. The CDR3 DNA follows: TGTGCCAGCAGAGTAACAGATTATGGCTACACCTTC. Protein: CASRVTDYGYTF.

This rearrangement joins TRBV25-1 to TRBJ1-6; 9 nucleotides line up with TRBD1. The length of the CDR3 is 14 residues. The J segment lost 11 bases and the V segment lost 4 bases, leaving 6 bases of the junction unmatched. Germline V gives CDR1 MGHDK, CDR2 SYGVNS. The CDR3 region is CASSATGGTPPLHF. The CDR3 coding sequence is TGTGCCAGCAGTGCAACAGGGGGCACTCCACCCCTCCACTTT.

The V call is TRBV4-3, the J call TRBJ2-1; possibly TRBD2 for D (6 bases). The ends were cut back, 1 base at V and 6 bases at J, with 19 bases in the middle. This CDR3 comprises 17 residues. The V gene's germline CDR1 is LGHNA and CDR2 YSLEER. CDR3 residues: CASSQGGTSFPSNEQFF. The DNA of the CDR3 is TGCGCCAGCAGCCAAGGAGGTACTAGCTTTCCCTCCAATGAGCAGTTCTTC.

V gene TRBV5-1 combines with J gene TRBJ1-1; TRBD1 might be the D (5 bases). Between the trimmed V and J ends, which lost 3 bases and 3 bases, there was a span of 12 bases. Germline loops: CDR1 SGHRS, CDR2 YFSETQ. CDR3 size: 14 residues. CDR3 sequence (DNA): TGCGCCAGCAGCTCCTCGACAGTTGACACTGAAGCTTTCTTT. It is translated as CASSSSTVDTEAFF.

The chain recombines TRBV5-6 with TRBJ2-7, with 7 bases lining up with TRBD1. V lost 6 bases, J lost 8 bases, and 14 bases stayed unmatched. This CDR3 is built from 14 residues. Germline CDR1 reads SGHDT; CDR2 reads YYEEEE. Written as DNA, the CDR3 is TGTGCCAGCACCAACCGGGACAGAACCCTCCAGCAGTACTTC. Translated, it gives CASTNRDRTLQQYF.

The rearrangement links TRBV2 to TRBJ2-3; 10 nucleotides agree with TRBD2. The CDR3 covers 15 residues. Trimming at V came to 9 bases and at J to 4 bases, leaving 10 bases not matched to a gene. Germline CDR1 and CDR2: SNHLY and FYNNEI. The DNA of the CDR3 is TGTGCCAGTCACTCTAGCGGGAGCCCGGCAGATACGCAGTATTTT. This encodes CASHSSGSPADTQYF.

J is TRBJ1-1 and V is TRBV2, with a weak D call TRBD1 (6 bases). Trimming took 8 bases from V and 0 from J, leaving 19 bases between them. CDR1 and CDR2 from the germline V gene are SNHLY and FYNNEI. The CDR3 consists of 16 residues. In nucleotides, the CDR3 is TGTGCCAGCGGACCGTACGGACAGACCTTGAACACTGAAGCTTTCTTT. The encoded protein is CASGPYGQTLNTEAFF.

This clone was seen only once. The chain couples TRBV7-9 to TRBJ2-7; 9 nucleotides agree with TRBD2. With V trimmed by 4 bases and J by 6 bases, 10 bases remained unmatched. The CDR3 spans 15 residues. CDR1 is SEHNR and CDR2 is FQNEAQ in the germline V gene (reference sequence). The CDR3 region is CASSSPGLAHGEQYF. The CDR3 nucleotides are TGTGCCAGCAGCTCCCCGGGACTAGCCCACGGCGAGCAGTACTTC.

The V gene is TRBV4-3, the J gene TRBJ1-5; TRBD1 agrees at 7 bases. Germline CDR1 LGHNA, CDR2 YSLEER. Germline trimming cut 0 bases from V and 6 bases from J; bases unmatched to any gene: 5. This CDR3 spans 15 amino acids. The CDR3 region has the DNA TGCGCCAGCAGCCAAGAGACAGGGTTAAGTCAGCCCCAGCATTTT. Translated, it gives CASSQETGLSQPQHF.

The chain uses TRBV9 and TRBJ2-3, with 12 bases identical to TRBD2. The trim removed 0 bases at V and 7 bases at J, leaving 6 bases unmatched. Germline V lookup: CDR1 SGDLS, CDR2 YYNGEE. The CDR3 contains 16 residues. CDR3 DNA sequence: TGTGCCAGCAGCGTAGGGACTAGCGGGACGACAAATACGCAGTATTTT. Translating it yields CASSVGTSGTTNTQYF.

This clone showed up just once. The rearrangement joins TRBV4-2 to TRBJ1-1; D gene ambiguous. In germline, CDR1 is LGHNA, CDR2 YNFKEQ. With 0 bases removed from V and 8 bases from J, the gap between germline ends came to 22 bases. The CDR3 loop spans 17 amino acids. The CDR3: CASSQEPRLAGAPEAFF. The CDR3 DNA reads TGTGCCAGCAGCCAAGAGCCTCGGTTGGCAGGCGCTCCCGAAGCTTTCTTT.

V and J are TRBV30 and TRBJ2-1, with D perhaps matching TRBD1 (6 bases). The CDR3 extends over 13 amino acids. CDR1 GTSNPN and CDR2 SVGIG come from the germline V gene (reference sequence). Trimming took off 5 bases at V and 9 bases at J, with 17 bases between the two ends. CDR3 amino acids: CAWETESGVEQFF. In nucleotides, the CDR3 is TGTGCCTGGGAAACGGAGTCAGGGGTTGAGCAGTTCTTC.

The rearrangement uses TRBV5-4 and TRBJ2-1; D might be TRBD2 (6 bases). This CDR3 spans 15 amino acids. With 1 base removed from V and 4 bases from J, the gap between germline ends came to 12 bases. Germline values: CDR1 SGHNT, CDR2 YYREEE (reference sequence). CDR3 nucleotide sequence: TGTGCCAGCAGCTTGTGGCGGGATGATTACAATGAGCAGTTCTTC. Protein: CASSLWRDDYNEQFF.

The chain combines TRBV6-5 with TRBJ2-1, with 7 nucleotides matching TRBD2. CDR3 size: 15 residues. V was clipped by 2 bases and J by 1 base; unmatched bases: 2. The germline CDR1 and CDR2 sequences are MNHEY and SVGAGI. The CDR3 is CASSYRRESYNEQFF. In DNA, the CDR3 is TGTGCCAGCAGTTACCGGCGGGAGTCCTACAATGAGCAGTTCTTC.

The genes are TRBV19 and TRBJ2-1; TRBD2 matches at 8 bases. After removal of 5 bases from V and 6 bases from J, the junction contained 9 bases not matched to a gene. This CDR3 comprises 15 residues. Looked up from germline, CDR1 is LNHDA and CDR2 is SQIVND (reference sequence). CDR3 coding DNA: TGTGCCAGTAGTCTTAGCGGGATCCTGGGCAATGAGCAGTTCTTC. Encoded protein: CASSLSGILGNEQFF.

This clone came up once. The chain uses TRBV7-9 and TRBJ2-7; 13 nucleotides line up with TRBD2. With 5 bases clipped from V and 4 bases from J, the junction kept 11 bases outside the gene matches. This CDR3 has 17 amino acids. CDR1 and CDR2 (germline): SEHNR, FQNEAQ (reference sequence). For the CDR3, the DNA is TGTGCCAGCAGCGTAGAGGGGACTAGCGGGAAAATATACGAGCAGTACTTC. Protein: CASSVEGTSGKIYEQYF.

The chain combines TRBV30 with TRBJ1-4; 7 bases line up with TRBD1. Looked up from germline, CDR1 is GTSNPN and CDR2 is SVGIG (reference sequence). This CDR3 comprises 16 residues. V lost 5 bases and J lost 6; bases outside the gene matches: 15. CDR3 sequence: CAWGRISGTEHEKLFF. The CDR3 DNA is TGTGCCTGGGGCAGAATTTCCGGGACAGAGCATGAAAAACTGTTTTTT.

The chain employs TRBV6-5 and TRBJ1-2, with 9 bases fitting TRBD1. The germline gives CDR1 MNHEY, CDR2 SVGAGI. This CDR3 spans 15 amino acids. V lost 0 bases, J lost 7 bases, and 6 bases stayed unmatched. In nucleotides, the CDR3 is TGTGCCAGCAGTTACTCGACAGGGGGGTCCTCTGGCTACACCTTC. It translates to CASSYSTGGSSGYTF.

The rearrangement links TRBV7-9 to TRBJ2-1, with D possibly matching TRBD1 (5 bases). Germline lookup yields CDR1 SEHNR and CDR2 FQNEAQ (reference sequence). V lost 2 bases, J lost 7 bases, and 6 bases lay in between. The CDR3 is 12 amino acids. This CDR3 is CASSLPGNEQFF. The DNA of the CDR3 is TGTGCCAGCAGCTTACCAGGGAATGAGCAGTTCTTC.

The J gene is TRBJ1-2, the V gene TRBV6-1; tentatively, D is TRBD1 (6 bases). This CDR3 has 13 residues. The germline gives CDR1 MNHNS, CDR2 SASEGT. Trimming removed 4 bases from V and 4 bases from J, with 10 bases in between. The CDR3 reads CASSARGTYGYTF. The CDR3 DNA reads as TGTGCCAGCAGTGCTAGGGGGACCTATGGCTACACCTTC.

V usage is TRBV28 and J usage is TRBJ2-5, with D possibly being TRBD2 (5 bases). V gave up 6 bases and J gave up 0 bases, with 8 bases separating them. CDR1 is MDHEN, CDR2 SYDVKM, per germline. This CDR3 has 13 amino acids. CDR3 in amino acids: CASRPGNQETQYF. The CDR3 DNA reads TGTGCCAGCAGACCCGGGAACCAAGAGACCCAGTACTTC.

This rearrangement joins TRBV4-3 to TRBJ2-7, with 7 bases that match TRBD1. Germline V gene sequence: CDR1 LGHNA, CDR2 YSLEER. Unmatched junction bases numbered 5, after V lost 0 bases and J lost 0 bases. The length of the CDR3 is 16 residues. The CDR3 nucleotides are TGCGCCAGCAGCCAAGAGGACAGGAGAAGCTCCTACGAGCAGTACTTC. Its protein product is CASSQEDRRSSYEQYF.

The CDR3 sequence is CASSYTGESHEQYF. In nucleotides, the CDR3 is TGTGCCAGCAGTTACACAGGGGAATCCCACGAGCAGTACTTC. The chain recombines TRBV6-5 with TRBJ2-7; TRBD1 agrees at 7 bases. The V gene's germline CDR1 is MNHEY and CDR2 SVGAGI. The V segment lost 2 bases and the J segment 5 bases; nucleotides outside the gene matches: 6. The CDR3 contains 14 residues.

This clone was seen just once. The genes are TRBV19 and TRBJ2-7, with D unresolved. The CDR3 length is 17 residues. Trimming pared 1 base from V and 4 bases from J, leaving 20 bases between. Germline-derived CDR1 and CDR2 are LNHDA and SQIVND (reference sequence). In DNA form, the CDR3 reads TGTGCCAGTAGTATAGCCGGCCCAAATTCGGAGTATTACGAGCAGTACTTC. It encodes CASSIAGPNSEYYEQYF.